This T cell receptor (beta chain) comes out of a study of glioma-infiltrating T cells. Trimming pared 4 bases from V and 3 bases from J, leaving 7 bases between. The CDR3 sequence is 13 residues long. Germline V CDR1 and CDR2: SGHTA, FQGTGA. Amplification of TCR alpha and beta CDR3 regions from RNA used iRepertoire nested multiplex PCR. One-step reverse transcription and amplification started from roughly 100-400 ng of tissue mRNA or PBMC total RNA. TCRdb analysed the multiplex PCR reads with MiXCR anew, one entry per CDR3 protein. The sample yields around 180,000 distinct CDR3 sequences, around 40% seen once. The study, taken as a whole, reports: Tissue-blood divergence was below expectation in non-neoplastic patients, above in gliomas. Only very few CDR3 sequences appeared in both tissue and blood.

As to this clonotype: No antigen is known for it.

The clonotype originates from a human donor with low-grade glioma or glioblastoma, undergoing nonglioma brain surgery, or in good health (not recorded which). The chain combines TRBV7-3 with TRBJ2-1, with D tentatively TRBD1 (6 bases). Sequences were obtained from glioma tissue, nonneoplastic brain tissue, or PBMCs (not recorded which). The CDR3 sequence is CASSSDSYNEQFF. Written as DNA, the CDR3 is TGTGCCAGCAGCTCGGACAGCTACAATGAGCAGTTCTTC.